This TCR beta chain appears in the sequencing data of a study of blood T cell repertoires in COVID-19. The germline CDR1 and CDR2 sequences are LGHDT and YNNKEL (reference sequence). Trimming took off 0 bases at V and 6 bases at J, with 12 bases between the two ends. This CDR3 has 15 residues. Patients of the Seattle cohort, enrolled during active infection, were followed longitudinally. Method: immunoSEQ multiplex PCR; TCRdb's copy keeps in-frame clones and lacks some. The top ten clones hold about 8.3% of a sample with 150,000 to 200,000 clones, roughly four fifths of them seen once. This sequence was found in a woman aged 65 to 85 with COVID-19, enrolled during active disease. The sequencing input was peripheral blood. This chain links TRBV3-1 (or the pseudogene TRBV3-2) with TRBJ2-1; the D gene is possibly TRBD2 (7 bases). CDR3 bases: TGTGCCAGCAGCCAAGAAGGTAGGGGGGGCAATGAGCAGTTCTTC. This gives the protein CASSQEGRGGNEQFF.